This TCR beta chain was sequenced for a study of identical twins. Regarding this clonotype: Its antigen is currently unknown.

Findings of the study overall: Invariant cells of the MAIT and iNKT types might have partly distorted the zero-insertion analyses.

Trimming removed 4 bases from V and 3 bases from J, with 14 bases in between. The CDR3 sequence is 14 residues long. Germline V gene data show CDR1 as SGHRS and CDR2 as YFSETQ. TCRdb re-analysed the 5' RACE reads in MiXCR, keeping a single row per CDR3 protein. The table has roughly 690,000 distinct CDR3 sequences, 21% seen once; the top ten hold about 4.5%. This sample also belongs to another study, concerning T cells expressing NK-cell markers.

Sequenced sample: PBMCs. The clonotype was recovered from a woman under 30 in good health. This rearrangement joins TRBV5-1 to TRBJ2-7, with D uncertain. The DNA for the CDR3 is TGCGCCAGCAGCCCCACCGGGCCATTCTACGAGCAGTACTTC. Its protein is CASSPTGPFYEQYF.